These 30 T cell receptor beta chains came from one sample sequenced in a study of a mutant IDH1 vaccine in newly diagnosed glioma. Time point specified: week 23, last vaccination. One vaccine dose held 300 ug of mutant IDH1 20-mer peptide and came with topical imiquimod. These receptors' targets are unknown. TCRdb keeps only in-frame clones here, not all; method: immunoSEQ multiplex PCR. The table shows around 80,000 clones, with more than 70% occurring only once. This specimen was PBMCs, taken from a glioma patient whose treatment included an IDH1 peptide vaccine. The receptor source for this set is a woman aged 50 to 60 with glioma.

The V and J genes are TRBV28 and TRBJ1-2; 8 positions agree with TRBD1. Germline assignment: CDR1 MDHEN and CDR2 SYDVKM. The V segment lost 2 bases and the J segment 7 bases; nucleotides outside the gene matches: 3. The CDR3 contains 13 residues. CDR3 sequence (DNA): TGTGCCAGCAGTTTACAGGGGGCGGTTGGCTACACCTTC. The encoded protein is CASSLQGAVGYTF.

This clone has a single count. This chain uses TRBV19 with TRBJ2-7, with TRBD2 matching 13 bases. The CDR3 length is 16 residues. V trimming: 8 bases; J trimming: 4 bases; junction bases outside the gene matches: 11. Germline CDR1 reads LNHDA; CDR2 reads SQIVND (reference sequence). The CDR3 sequence: CASGRAGGLAGYEQYF. DNA of the CDR3: TGTGCCAGTGGCCGCGCAGGGGGACTAGCGGGATACGAGCAGTACTTC.

The chain combines TRBV28 with TRBJ1-2; D is perhaps TRBD1 (5 bases). Germline V gene data show CDR1 as MDHEN and CDR2 as SYDVKM. The CDR3 extends over 13 amino acids. The V gene lost 4 bases and the J gene lost 6 bases, with 12 bases spanning the gap. CDR3: CASSWGRGDGYTF. The CDR3 DNA reads as TGTGCCAGCAGTTGGGGACGCGGGGATGGCTACACCTTC.

This chain uses TRBV11-2 with TRBJ1-4, with D unresolved. Germline CDR1 reads SGHAT; CDR2 reads FQNNGV. The CDR3 sequence is 15 residues long. Deletions cut 1 base from V and 8 bases from J, with 14 bases between. CDR3 residues: CASSLVGGSGEKLFF. CDR3 nucleotides: TGTGCCAGCAGCTTAGTCGGCGGCTCCGGCGAAAAACTGTTTTTT.

The chain combines TRBV16 with TRBJ2-1; possible D gene TRBD1, 6 bases. Germline CDR1 reads KGHSY; CDR2 reads FQNENV. The CDR3 totals 14 residues. The V gene lost 3 bases and the J gene lost 9 bases, with 15 bases spanning the gap. CDR3 sequence: CASSHYGQPGEQFF. The CDR3 nucleotides read TGTGCCAGCAGCCATTACGGACAGCCCGGTGAGCAGTTCTTC.

The chain employs TRBV5-6 and TRBJ1-1; 7 bases match TRBD1. Germline CDR1 is SGHDT and CDR2 is YYEEEE. The V gene end was trimmed by 0 bases and the J gene end by 10 bases; junction bases not matched to a gene: 6. The CDR3 length is 13 residues. CDR3 residues: CASSLADRVGAFF. In DNA, the CDR3 is TGTGCCAGCAGCTTGGCAGACAGGGTTGGAGCTTTCTTT.

This clone was detected only a few times. The chain has TRBV28 and TRBJ1-1, with D perhaps matching TRBD1 (5 bases). The V end was cut by 0 bases, the J end by 3 bases, with 11 bases between. The CDR3 has 15 amino acids. Germline V lookup: CDR1 MDHEN, CDR2 SYDVKM. CDR3 sequence: CASSLWAGRDTEAFF. The CDR3 nucleotides are TGTGCCAGCAGTTTATGGGCAGGGAGGGACACTGAAGCTTTCTTT.

The rearrangement uses TRBV2 and TRBJ2-7, with 8 bases that match TRBD1. V shed 4 bases and J 6 bases; nucleotides not matched to a gene: 11. CDR1 SNHLY and CDR2 FYNNEI come from the germline V gene. The CDR3 is 15 amino acids. Here the CDR3 reads CASSGHPGQALEQYF. CDR3 nucleotides: TGTGCCAGCAGTGGACATCCGGGACAGGCACTCGAGCAGTACTTC.

The rearrangement uses TRBV5-1 and TRBJ2-7; D is ambiguous. V was trimmed by 1 base and J by 6 bases, leaving 8 bases between them. CDR3 size: 12 residues. Germline CDR1 SGHRS, CDR2 YFSETQ. CDR3 in DNA: TGCGCCAGCAGCTTGAAGGGTAGCGAGCAGTACTTC. Its translation is CASSLKGSEQYF.

The chain uses TRBV28 and TRBJ1-5, with D hard to call. The CDR3 consists of 16 residues. With 3 bases removed from V and 0 bases from J, the gap between germline ends came to 12 bases. Germline CDR1 and CDR2: MDHEN and SYDVKM. The CDR3 DNA follows: TGTGCCAGCAGTTTTTCCCCAGACTATAGCAATCAGCCCCAGCATTTT. Translated, it gives CASSFSPDYSNQPQHF.

J is TRBJ2-3 and V is TRBV29-1, with unresolved D. This CDR3 is 14 amino acids long. The germline V gene encodes CDR1 SQVTM and CDR2 ANQGSEA. V lost 1 base and J 2 bases, leaving 10 bases between the germline ends. CDR3 coding DNA: TGCAGCGTTGAAGCGGCACCCTTCACAGATACGCAGTATTTT. This translates into CSVEAAPFTDTQYF.

CDR3 coding DNA: TGCGCCAGCAGCCCCGCGGTAACAGGGGGCTCTGGCTACACCTTC. Amino acids: CASSPAVTGGSGYTF. The chain uses TRBV5-1 and TRBJ1-2, with 9 nucleotides matching TRBD1. Looked up from germline, CDR1 is SGHRS and CDR2 is YFSETQ. This CDR3 contains 15 residues. The V and J ends lost 4 bases and 7 bases, in that order; junction bases with no gene match: 11.

This clone was detected once. The chain combines TRBV6-5 with TRBJ2-1; D unclear. Germline lookup yields CDR1 MNHEY and CDR2 SVGAGI. V shed 0 bases and J shed 8 bases, with 11 bases lying between them. The CDR3 runs to 14 residues. Written as DNA, the CDR3 is TGTGCCAGCAGTTACTCGAGTAGCTTCGATGAGCAGTTCTTC. Translated, it gives CASSYSSSFDEQFF.

The chain employs TRBV28 and TRBJ2-5; TRBD1 might be the D (7 bases). Germline V lookup: CDR1 MDHEN, CDR2 SYDVKM. Trimming pared 9 bases from V and 2 bases from J, leaving 16 bases between. The CDR3 is made up of 14 amino acids. CDR3 nucleotides: TGTGCCAGTGGCGGGACAGCCCGTCAAGAGACCCAGTACTTC. Encoded protein: CASGGTARQETQYF.

The chain links TRBV7-6 to TRBJ2-7; no reliable D call. CDR3 length equals 14 residues. Trimming took off 5 bases at V and 4 bases at J, with 15 bases between the two ends. Germline V lookup: CDR1 SGHVS, CDR2 FNYEAQ. CDR3 region: CASSPEDGPYEQYF. For the CDR3, the DNA is TGTGCCAGCAGCCCTGAGGACGGACCTTACGAGCAGTACTTC.

V usage is TRBV29-1 and J usage is TRBJ2-3; 8 bases are a match to TRBD1. The CDR3 runs 13 residues. With V trimmed by 3 bases and J by 4 bases, 3 bases remained unmatched. CDR1 and CDR2 from the germline V gene are SQVTM and ANQGSEA. The CDR3 sequence: CSVESGGADTQYF. The CDR3 nucleotides are TGCAGCGTTGAGTCAGGGGGCGCAGATACGCAGTATTTT.

The CDR3 DNA reads as TGTGCCAGCAGTGGGGCGGCGGGGGACGAGCAGTACTTC. Translated, it gives CASSGAAGDEQYF. The J gene is TRBJ2-7, the V gene TRBV6-5, with TRBD2 matching 7 bases. CDR3 length: 13 residues. The V gene's germline CDR1 is MNHEY and CDR2 SVGAGI. Germline trimming cut 5 bases from V and 5 bases from J; bases unmatched to any gene: 6.

The chain carries TRBV6-1 and TRBJ2-3; TRBD1 is a possible D gene (6 bases). Trimming pared 7 bases from V and 2 bases from J, leaving 10 bases between. Per germline, CDR1 MNHNS and CDR2 SASEGT. This CDR3 contains 13 residues. The CDR3 sequence is CASTGTLTDTQYF. The DNA for the CDR3 is TGTGCCAGCACCGGGACACTCACAGATACGCAGTATTTT.

This clone appeared a few times. The V call is TRBV30, the J call TRBJ1-6, with unresolved D. V gave up 1 base and J gave up 10 bases, with 11 bases separating them. CDR3 length: 13 amino acids. Germline CDR1 and CDR2: GTSNPN and SVGIG (reference sequence). The CDR3 nucleotides read TGTGCCTGGAGTGAAGGGTCAAGGTCACCCCTCCACTTT. Translated: CAWSEGSRSPLHF. Full variable domain (outside the CDR3, taken from reference TRBV30 and TRBJ1-6): SQTIHQWPATLVQPVGSPLSLECTVEGTSNPNLYWYRQAAGRGLQLLFYSVGIGQISSEVPQNLSASRPQDRQFILSSKKLLLSDSGFYLCAWSEGSRSPLHFGNGTRLTVT.

The chain joins TRBV5-1 to TRBJ2-3; maybe TRBD2 (5 bases). CDR1 SGHRS and CDR2 YFSETQ come from the germline V gene. V lost 0 bases, J lost 1 base, and 12 bases lay in between. The CDR3 runs 16 residues. Here the CDR3 reads CASSLGQSRGTDTQYF. In nucleotides, the CDR3 is TGCGCCAGCAGCTTGGGGCAATCGAGGGGCACAGATACGCAGTATTTT.

The chain couples TRBV5-1 to TRBJ2-7; tentative D call: TRBD2 (5 bases). CDR1 SGHRS and CDR2 YFSETQ come from the germline V gene. The CDR3 is 12 residues long. V shed 3 bases and J shed 7 bases, with 11 bases lying between them. The CDR3 DNA reads as TGCGCCAGCAGCTCCTCGGGCGGGGAGCAGTACTTC. Translated: CASSSSGGEQYF.

This chain joins TRBV28 and TRBJ1-4; D call uncertain. From germline, CDR1 is MDHEN and CDR2 SYDVKM. The CDR3 extends over 12 amino acids. The ends were cut back, 11 bases at V and 0 bases at J, with 7 bases in the middle. CDR3 sequence (DNA): TGTGCCTCAAGGGCAACTAATGAAAAACTGTTTTTT. This codes for CASRATNEKLFF. Combining the CDR3 with reference TRBV28 and TRBJ1-4 gives the whole variable domain DVKVTQSSRYLVKRTGEKVFLECVQDMDHENMFWYRQDPGLGLRLIYFSYDVKMKEKGDIPEGYSVSREKKERFSLILESASTNQTSMYLCASRATNEKLFFGSGTQLSVL.

The V gene is TRBV29-1, the J gene TRBJ2-1, with 12 bases aligning to TRBD2. CDR3 length: 17 amino acids. CDR1 and CDR2 from the germline V gene are SQVTM and ANQGSEA. V trimming: 5 bases; J trimming: 8 bases; junction bases outside the gene matches: 16. The CDR3 is CSVPGHLRLAGAHEQFF. The CDR3 nucleotides read TGCAGCGTTCCGGGACATTTAAGACTAGCGGGAGCCCATGAGCAGTTCTTC.

The gene calls are TRBV5-4 and TRBJ2-1, with D possibly matching TRBD2 (6 bases). CDR3 length equals 14 residues. Germline values: CDR1 SGHNT, CDR2 YYREEE (reference sequence). The V and J ends lost 1 base and 5 bases respectively, with 10 bases between them. For the CDR3, the DNA is TGTGCCAGCAGCTTGCGGGGAGGTCACAATGAGCAGTTCTTC. Its protein product is CASSLRGGHNEQFF. Full variable domain (remainder filled in from reference TRBV5-4 and TRBJ2-1): ETGVTQSPTHLIKTRGQQVTLRCSSQSGHNTVSWYQQALGQGPQFIFQYYREEENGRGNFPPRFSGLQFPNYSSELNVNALELDDSALYLCASSLRGGHNEQFFGPGTRLTVL.

This clone was seen only once. The V gene is TRBV5-5, the J gene TRBJ2-7, with D tentatively TRBD1 (5 bases). The CDR3 is 15 residues long. Germline V CDR1 and CDR2: SGHKS, YYEKEE (reference sequence). V gave up 0 bases and J gave up 3 bases, with 13 bases separating them. CDR3 sequence reads: CASSLERGPYYEQYF. CDR3 bases: TGTGCCAGCAGCTTGGAAAGGGGCCCTTACTACGAGCAGTACTTC.

The J gene is TRBJ1-4, the V gene TRBV7-9; D is unresolved. There are 15 residues in the CDR3. The germline V and J ends were trimmed by 1 base and 1 base, with 7 bases remaining between them. Germline-derived CDR1 and CDR2 are SEHNR and FQNEAQ (reference sequence). The CDR3 loop is CASSLGTVTNEKLFF. For the CDR3, the DNA is TGTGCCAGCAGCTTAGGGACGGTAACTAATGAAAAACTGTTTTTT.

This chain connects TRBV5-4 to TRBJ2-5; D is perhaps TRBD2 (6 bases). Trimming removed 1 base at V and 2 bases at J, with 12 bases between. The length of the CDR3 is 15 residues. Germline values: CDR1 SGHNT, CDR2 YYREEE (reference sequence). CDR3: CASSLKISGQETQYF. The CDR3 region has the DNA TGTGCCAGCAGCTTGAAGATTAGCGGACAAGAGACCCAGTACTTC. The entire variable domain, with the rest obtained from reference TRBV5-4 and TRBJ2-5, is as follows: ETGVTQSPTHLIKTRGQQVTLRCSSQSGHNTVSWYQQALGQGPQFIFQYYREEENGRGNFPPRFSGLQFPNYSSELNVNALELDDSALYLCASSLKISGQETQYFGPGTRLLVL.

The rearrangement joins TRBV21-1 to TRBJ2-2; no DNA check was done on the table's D call, TRBD2. TRBV21-1 is a pseudogene segment. The CDR3 contains 14 residues. The CDR3 loop is CASSKATGSGELFF. CDR3 coding DNA: TGTGCCAGCAGCAAAGCTACGGGGTCCGGGGAGCTGTTTTTT.

In its sample, this clone was seen once. CDR3 sequence: CATSREVVGNTIYF. In DNA, the CDR3 is TGTGCCACCAGCAGAGAAGTAGTTGGAAACACCATATATTTT. This chain uses TRBV15 with TRBJ1-3; D ambiguous. CDR3 size: 14 residues. The V end lost 0 bases, the J end lost 3 bases, and 6 bases lay between the germline ends. Per germline, CDR1 LNHNV and CDR2 YYDKDF (reference sequence).

This clone has a single count. CDR3 amino acids: CASSATGDQYF. CDR3 nucleotides: TGTGCCAGCAGCGCAACAGGTGACCAGTACTTC. The chain couples TRBV5-6 to TRBJ2-7; maybe TRBD1 (5 bases). V lost 4 bases and J lost 10, with 12 bases in between. Germline V lookup: CDR1 SGHDT, CDR2 YYEEEE. The CDR3 has 11 amino acids.